These 32 T cell receptor beta chains were sequenced from one sample in a study of cytomegalovirus exposure and HLA in healthy donors. This PCR relied on a set of 60 Vbeta primers and 13 Jbeta primers. The method was immunoSEQ multiplex PCR; TCRdb's version includes in-frame clones alone and lacks a portion of them. Here the sample spans roughly 200,000 clones, approximately 80% being singletons. Input material: PBMCs. Every receptor here comes from a man under 40 in good health and CMV-seronegative.

The chain links TRBV5-4 to TRBJ1-2; D remains ambiguous. Germline V lookup: CDR1 SGHNT, CDR2 YYREEE (reference sequence). V was cut by 4 bases and J by 0 bases, with 10 bases left in between. The CDR3 has 14 amino acids. The CDR3 DNA is TGTGCCAGCAGCGTTGAGGCAGCTAACTATGGCTACACCTTC. Residues: CASSVEAANYGYTF.

A single count supports this clone. The same CDR3 is also encoded by other DNA sequences in this sample. The rearrangement uses TRBV7-9 and TRBJ2-5, with TRBD2 matching over 7 bases. Trimming removed 4 bases from V and 4 bases from J; junction bases left unmatched: 0. Germline CDR1 reads SEHNR; CDR2 reads FQNEAQ (reference sequence). The CDR3 totals 12 residues. This CDR3 is CASSSGGETQYF. The CDR3 nucleotides are TGTGCCAGCAGCTCGGGGGGAGAGACCCAGTACTTC.

This chain connects TRBV9 to TRBJ2-1; 9 nucleotides align to TRBD2. Germline V gene sequence: CDR1 SGDLS, CDR2 YYNGEE. This CDR3 has 15 amino acids. Germline trimming cut 4 bases from V and 8 bases from J; bases unmatched to any gene: 10. CDR3 in DNA: TGTGCCAGCAGCCTCGGGCGGGGGGGTTTCCATGAGCAGTTCTTC. Its translation is CASSLGRGGFHEQFF.

V is TRBV28 and J is TRBJ2-7; D may be TRBD1 (5 bases). V was clipped by 6 bases and J by 1 base, with 10 bases between them. This CDR3 region has 13 residues. Germline CDR1 reads MDHEN; CDR2 reads SYDVKM. The CDR3 here is CASSSTGSYEQYF. The DNA for the CDR3 is TGTGCCAGCAGCTCAACAGGTTCCTACGAGCAGTACTTC.

The V gene is TRBV6-6, the J gene TRBJ1-2; D gene unclear. V was pared by 6 bases and J by 6 bases, with 20 bases between. CDR1 MNHNY and CDR2 SVGAGI come from the germline V gene (reference sequence). The CDR3 totals 15 residues. Here the CDR3 DNA reads TGTGCCAGCAGCTCCGCCGCCCCAAATCGGGATGGCTACACCTTC. It codes for CASSSAAPNRDGYTF.

This sequence joins TRBV28 and TRBJ1-2; D is undetermined. The V end was cut by 3 bases, the J end by 5 bases, with 7 bases between. The CDR3 spans 12 residues. Germline loops: CDR1 MDHEN, CDR2 SYDVKM. The CDR3 here is CASSLAHYGYTF. For the CDR3, the DNA is TGTGCCAGCAGTTTGGCCCATTATGGCTACACCTTC.

The chain uses TRBV11-2 and TRBJ2-5, with D tentatively TRBD1 (6 bases). The CDR3 is 15 residues long. V dropped 6 bases and J dropped 2 bases, with 16 bases sitting between them. The germline gives CDR1 SGHAT, CDR2 FQNNGV. CDR3 sequence: CASRNWGRTQETQYF. The CDR3 DNA reads as TGTGCCAGCAGAAACTGGGGGCGTACGCAAGAGACCCAGTACTTC.

The chain recombines TRBV28 with TRBJ1-1; D is ambiguous. The length of the CDR3 is 13 residues. The V end was cut by 8 bases, the J end by 1 base, with 11 bases between. Germline V gene lookup returns CDR1 MDHEN and CDR2 SYDVKM. The CDR3 protein is CASLGRRNTEAFF. CDR3 in DNA: TGTGCCAGCTTGGGCAGGCGGAACACTGAAGCTTTCTTT.

The chain is built from TRBV28 and TRBJ1-1; possible D gene TRBD1, 5 bases. CDR1 and CDR2 from the germline V gene are MDHEN and SYDVKM. This CDR3 has 14 amino acids. V lost 10 bases and J 6 bases, leaving 21 bases between the germline ends. This CDR3 is CATYLPGDRAEAFF. DNA of the CDR3: TGTGCCACCTATCTACCGGGGGATAGGGCTGAAGCTTTCTTT.

The chain's CDR3 is CASSQRGQRDYGYTF. CDR3 nucleotide sequence: TGCGCCAGCAGCCAGAGGGGACAAAGAGACTATGGCTACACCTTC. The V call is TRBV4-1, the J call TRBJ1-2; tentatively, D is TRBD1 (6 bases). The germline CDR1 and CDR2 sequences are MGHRA and YSYEKL. V dropped 3 bases and J dropped 3 bases, with 14 bases sitting between them. The CDR3 is 15 amino acids.

The chain uses TRBV9 and TRBJ2-2; D gene uncertain. The CDR3 is 16 residues long. V dropped 3 bases and J dropped 1 base, with 13 bases sitting between them. CDR1 is SGDLS and CDR2 is YYNGEE in the germline V gene. This CDR3 is CASSALLTGNTGELFF. In DNA form, the CDR3 reads TGTGCCAGCAGCGCCCTTCTTACGGGGAACACCGGGGAGCTGTTTTTT.

The CDR3 sequence is CATGPVGSYEQYF. In nucleotides, the CDR3 is TGTGCCACCGGCCCGGTCGGGAGCTACGAGCAGTACTTC. The V gene is TRBV25-1, the J gene TRBJ2-7; D might be TRBD2 (6 bases). The germline CDR1 and CDR2 sequences are MGHDK and SYGVNS. V lost 10 bases and J 3 bases, leaving 16 bases between the germline ends. The CDR3 is 13 residues long.

The rearrangement joins TRBV25-1 to TRBJ2-2; maybe TRBD1 (5 bases). The V gene's germline CDR1 is MGHDK and CDR2 SYGVNS. The CDR3 is 14 amino acids. V was clipped by 4 bases and J by 1 base, with 7 bases between them. The DNA of the CDR3 is TGTGCCAGCAGTGTAACAGGGAACACCGGGGAGCTGTTTTTT. Translated, it gives CASSVTGNTGELFF. The complete variable domain, with remaining parts taken from reference TRBV25-1 and TRBJ2-2, reads EADIYQTPRYLVIGTGKKITLECSQTMGHDKMYWYQQDPGMELHLIHYSYGVNSTEKGDLSSESTVSRIRTEHFPLTLESARPSHTSQYLCASSVTGNTGELFFGEGSRLTVL.

The table lists this clone with a few counts. The rearrangement links TRBV7-9 to TRBJ2-5; 10 positions agree with TRBD1. The DNA end is a closer match to TRBJ2-7, so the J assignment may be wrong. The germline gives CDR1 SEHNR, CDR2 FQNEAQ (reference sequence). This CDR3 comprises 16 residues. In DNA form, the CDR3 reads TGTGCCAGCAGCTCACCTACCGGGACAGGGGCTTACGAGCAGTACTTC. Translation: CASSSPTGTGAYEQYF.

The chain employs TRBV2 and TRBJ1-2, with TRBD1 identical over 12 bases. V shed 6 bases, J shed 8 bases, and the junction held 7 bases outside the gene matches. The germline CDR1 and CDR2 sequences are SNHLY and FYNNEI. CDR3 size: 14 residues. The CDR3 protein is CASRPGQGAEGYTF. CDR3 sequence (DNA): TGTGCCAGCAGGCCGGGACAGGGGGCGGAGGGCTACACCTTC.

V is TRBV5-4 and J is TRBJ2-3; TRBD2 aligns across 8 bases. Germline V lookup: CDR1 SGHNT, CDR2 YYREEE (reference sequence). The CDR3 covers 15 residues. The J segment lost 4 bases and the V segment lost 1 base, leaving 5 bases of the junction unmatched. In nucleotides, the CDR3 is TGTGCCAGCAGCTTGCAGCGGGGGTTCGCAGATACGCAGTATTTT. Translating gives CASSLQRGFADTQYF.

The sample holds one count of this clone. The V gene is TRBV7-9, the J gene TRBJ2-1; 10 bases fit TRBD1. There are 15 residues in the CDR3. In germline, CDR1 is SEHNR, CDR2 FQNEAQ (reference sequence). V dropped 5 bases and J dropped 8; count of bases not matched to a gene: 9. The CDR3 bases are TGTGCCAGCAGCCCCCGGGACAGGGGAGGCCATGAGCAGTTCTTC. This sequence encodes CASSPRDRGGHEQFF.

This chain connects TRBV28 to TRBJ1-2; TRBD1 might be the D (5 bases). Trimming stripped 8 bases from V and 1 base from J, with 20 bases between. Per germline, CDR1 MDHEN and CDR2 SYDVKM. This CDR3 has 16 amino acids. The CDR3 spells CASRGGSTGLNYGYTF. The CDR3 DNA follows: TGTGCCAGCCGCGGGGGTTCGACGGGGCTTAACTATGGCTACACCTTC.

In DNA form, the CDR3 reads TGTGCCAGCAGGCGAGACAGGGTACGGAACACTGAAGCTTTCTTT. Translating it yields CASRRDRVRNTEAFF. V and J are TRBV6-5 and TRBJ1-1, with 7 bases identical to TRBD1. CDR1 and CDR2 from the germline V gene are MNHEY and SVGAGI. Trimming cost V 6 bases and J 1 base; bases outside gene matches: 8. The CDR3 length is 15 residues.

The chain uses TRBV6-5 and TRBJ1-3; D is undetermined. The CDR3 is 14 residues long. In germline, CDR1 is MNHEY, CDR2 SVGAGI. With 9 bases removed from V and 9 bases from J, the gap between germline ends came to 21 bases. In DNA, the CDR3 is TGTGCCAGTCGGTCGAGGGTCAGCGGTAGCACCATATATTTT. This sequence encodes CASRSRVSGSTIYF.

V usage is TRBV11-2 and J usage is TRBJ1-2; a possible D gene is TRBD1 (5 bases). V lost 0 bases and J lost 0, with 17 bases in between. The germline CDR1 and CDR2 sequences are SGHAT and FQNNGV. The CDR3 totals 18 residues. The DNA of the CDR3 is TGTGCCAGCAGCTTAGATGGGCAGGGCCACTCAGCTAACTATGGCTACACCTTC. Translating it yields CASSLDGQGHSANYGYTF. Full variable domain (remainder filled in from reference TRBV11-2 and TRBJ1-2): EAGVAQSPRYKIIEKRQSVAFWCNPISGHATLYWYQQILGQGPKLLIQFQNNGVVDDSQLPKDRFSAERLKGVDSTLKIQPAKLEDSAVYLCASSLDGQGHSANYGYTFGSGTRLTVV.

The chain recombines TRBV6-5 with TRBJ2-2; D ambiguous. Germline V CDR1 and CDR2: MNHEY, SVGAGI. The V end was cut by 2 bases, the J end by 1 base, with 8 bases between. This CDR3 region has 15 residues. As DNA, the CDR3 is TGTGCCAGCAGTTACGACATCGGGAACACCGGGGAGCTGTTTTTT. It encodes CASSYDIGNTGELFF.

J is TRBJ1-5 and V is TRBV10-3, with 7 bases matching TRBD1. The germline V gene encodes CDR1 ENHRY and CDR2 SYGVKD. CDR3 length: 16 amino acids. V was pared by 2 bases and J by 2 bases, with 6 bases of the junction left unmatched. CDR3: CAISEENTGGNQPQHF. The CDR3 bases are TGTGCCATCAGTGAGGAAAACACAGGGGGCAATCAGCCCCAGCATTTT.

The chain joins TRBV27 to TRBJ1-1, with 7 bases that match TRBD1. V gave up 5 bases and J gave up 4 bases; unmatched junction bases: 4. Germline values: CDR1 MNHEY, CDR2 SMNVEV (reference sequence). This CDR3 comprises 13 residues. The CDR3 coding sequence is TGTGCCAGCAGTCTGACAGGGTCCACTGAAGCTTTCTTT. This sequence encodes CASSLTGSTEAFF.

This chain links TRBV13 with TRBJ2-1; 11 positions agree with TRBD2. CDR1 is PRHDT, CDR2 FYEKMQ, per germline (reference sequence). The junction had 9 bases not matched to a gene; V was cut back by 0 bases and J by 8 bases. The CDR3 has 17 amino acids. CDR3 protein: CASSLGRGTSGIDEQFF. CDR3 sequence (DNA): TGTGCCAGCAGCTTAGGAAGGGGGACTAGCGGTATAGATGAGCAGTTCTTC.

This CDR3 reads CASSYSGRASTDTQYF. The DNA of the CDR3 is TGTGCCAGCAGTTACTCAGGGCGGGCTAGCACAGATACGCAGTATTTT. The rearrangement joins TRBV6-5 to TRBJ2-3, with a weak D call TRBD2 (5 bases). The germline V gene has CDR1 MNHEY and CDR2 SVGAGI. The CDR3 is 16 residues long. The V and J ends lost 0 bases and 0 bases respectively, with 10 bases between them.

The DNA of the CDR3 is TGTGCCAGCAGCTGGGCGCGATCCTACGAGCAGTACTTC. Residues: CASSWARSYEQYF. V usage is TRBV7-8 and J usage is TRBJ2-7; D remains unclear. CDR3 length equals 13 residues. The ends were cut back, 4 bases at V and 1 base at J, with 8 bases in the middle. From germline, CDR1 is SGHVS and CDR2 FQNEAQ. Full variable domain (remainder filled in from reference TRBV7-8 and TRBJ2-7): GAGVSQSPRYKVAKRGQDVALRCDPISGHVSLFWYQQALGQGPEFLTYFQNEAQLDKSGLPSDRFFAERPEGSVSTLKIQRTQQEDSAVYLCASSWARSYEQYFGPGTRLTVT.

This rearrangement joins TRBV11-2 to TRBJ2-7; 7 bases match TRBD1. There are 16 residues in the CDR3. Germline trimming cut 4 bases from V and 1 base from J; bases unmatched to any gene: 10. Germline V gene lookup returns CDR1 SGHAT and CDR2 FQNNGV. CDR3 DNA: TGTGCCAGCAGCTCCTACAGGGGCGAGACTTCCTACGAGCAGTACTTC. Its protein product is CASSSYRGETSYEQYF.

V usage is TRBV29-1 and J usage is TRBJ1-1, with a possible D match to TRBD1 (5 bases). V was pared by 3 bases and J by 1 base, with 18 bases between. The length of the CDR3 is 16 residues. Germline V CDR1 and CDR2: SQVTM, ANQGSEA. The CDR3 loop reads CSVERRGSKKNTEAFF. Written as DNA, the CDR3 is TGCAGCGTTGAGAGGCGGGGCAGTAAAAAGAACACTGAAGCTTTCTTT.

On this clone: Other nucleotide sequences from this sample produce the same CDR3. The chain joins TRBV28 to TRBJ2-7; no firm D call. The V and J ends lost 3 bases and 2 bases respectively, with 2 bases between them. CDR1 and CDR2 from the germline V gene are MDHEN and SYDVKM. The CDR3 has 11 amino acids. As DNA, the CDR3 is TGTGCCAGCAGTTTCACCTACGAGCAGTACTTC. Encoded protein: CASSFTYEQYF.

This rearrangement joins TRBV28 to TRBJ1-6, with 9 nucleotides matching TRBD1. Germline trimming cut 0 bases from V and 10 bases from J; bases unmatched to any gene: 7. The CDR3 runs 16 residues. Germline CDR1 is MDHEN and CDR2 is SYDVKM. CDR3 sequence (DNA): TGTGCCAGCAGTTTATGGGGGACAGGGAAGCGATCACCCCTCCACTTT. Amino acids: CASSLWGTGKRSPLHF.

This chain links TRBV7-9 with TRBJ2-1; D possibly corresponds to TRBD1 (8 bases). Germline V lookup: CDR1 SEHNR, CDR2 FQNEAQ (reference sequence). This CDR3 comprises 12 residues. Trimming took off 8 bases at V and 9 bases at J, with 14 bases between the two ends. CDR3 nucleotides: TGTGCCAGCCGCACAGGGGGGGGTGAGCAGTTCTTC. Protein: CASRTGGGEQFF. Filled out from reference TRBV7-9 and TRBJ2-1, the complete variable domain reads DTGVSQNPRHKITKRGQNVTFRCDPISEHNRLYWYRQTLGQGPEFLTYFQNEAQLEKSRLLSDRFSAERPKGSFSTLEIQRTEQGDSAMYLCASRTGGGEQFFGPGTRLTVL.